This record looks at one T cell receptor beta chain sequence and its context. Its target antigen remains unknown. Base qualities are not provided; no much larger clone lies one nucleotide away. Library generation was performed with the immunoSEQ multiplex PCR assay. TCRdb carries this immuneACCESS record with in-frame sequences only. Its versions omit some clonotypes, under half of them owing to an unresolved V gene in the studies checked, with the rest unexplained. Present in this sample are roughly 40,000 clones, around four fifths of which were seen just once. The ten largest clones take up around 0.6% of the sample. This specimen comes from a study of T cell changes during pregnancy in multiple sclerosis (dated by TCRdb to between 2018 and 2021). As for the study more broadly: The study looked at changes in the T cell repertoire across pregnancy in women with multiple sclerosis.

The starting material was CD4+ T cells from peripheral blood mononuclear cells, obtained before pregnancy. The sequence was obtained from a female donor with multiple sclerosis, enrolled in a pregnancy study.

The sequenced DNA: TGTGCCAGCAGCGCACAAGGGACTACTTACAATGAGCAGTTCTTC. Its product reads: CASSAQGTTYNEQFF. The chain links TRBV7-3 with TRBJ2-1; TRBD2 fits 7 bases in the junction. Its CDR3 holds 15 amino acids, cysteine through phenylalanine. The sequence is cut down to CDR3 DNA, 45 bases in frame from base 1. V ends up 5 bases short and J 4 bases short, with an unmatched junction base count of 8. CDR1 SGHTA and CDR2 FQGTGA are derived from the germline V gene.